This entry concerns a single TCR beta chain. The table lists this clonotype with many counts. Its specific antigen is unknown. Within one base of it there is no much larger clone, and no base qualities were kept. In this study, sorted CD4+ and CD8+ T cells from the blood of healthy subjects and of severe aplastic anemia patients had their TCR repertoires deep-sequenced. Ficoll-Paque density gradient centrifugation was used to isolate peripheral blood mononuclear cells. Before DNA extraction, CD4+ and CD8+ T cells were sorted with FACS or magnetic beads. Relative to germline, V is 9 bases shorter and J is 0 bases shorter, with 16 bases between their ends. Taken from cysteine to phenylalanine, the CDR3 has 15 residues. Kept here is only the CDR3 DNA, which spans 45 bases and is read in frame from base 1. CDR1 is given as LNHDA and CDR2 as SQIVND, both from the germline V gene (reference sequence). This sample is part of a study of CD8+CD57+ T cells in acquired aplastic anemia (dated by TCRdb to between 2017 and 2018). Concerning the study at large: Extracted DNA from sorted CD4+ and CD8+ cells averaged approximately 3 ug, ranging from about 0.2 to 30 ug. An average of approximately 10 million reads for CD4+ cells and 11 million to 12 million reads for CD8+ cells was obtained from healthy donor samples.

The paper's findings and limits, for the study overall: Between patients and healthy controls, no significant difference in CD8+ Simpson's diversity was found (P=0.060). Around 27 CD8+ CDR3 sequences were found in both patients and controls but appeared to be highly expressed in patients and within the immunodominant clones of the patients.

Genomic DNA was used as template for profiling of TCR beta VDJ combinations and CDR3 sequences. An Illumina HiSeq 2000 was the platform used for TCR repertoire sequencing. The authors processed their data as follows. Repertoire assessment relied on Simpson's diversity index, CDR3 size and DJ length profiles, and TRBV/TRBJ rearrangement plots. The most abundant DNA sequence in the deep sequencing data was taken as the immunodominant clone. CDR3 amino acid sequences were screened for sharing across subjects and were compared with published repertoires and the VDJdb database. TCRdb ran its own pipeline on the public reads, namely fastp trimming at Q25 and MiXCR clone calling, and kept in-frame beta chains. Every CDR3 protein is listed once, alongside the most common genes and DNA of its rows. What appears here as the V and J calls and clone size reflects TCRdb's work, not the paper's. This sample gives 150,000 to 200,000 distinct CDR3 sequences in total; just over 45% of them show up just once. About 2.9% of the sample lies in the top ten.

The material sequenced was sorted CD4+, CD8+, or CD8+CD57+ T cells (not recorded which) from PBMCs. This TCR was sampled from a human donor in good health. The V and J genes are TRBV19 and TRBJ2-3, with no reliable assignment of the D segment. The encoded CDR3 is CASCQTGTSTDTQYF. The nucleotide sequence reads TGTGCCAGCTGTCAAACCGGTACTAGCACAGATACGCAGTATTTT.